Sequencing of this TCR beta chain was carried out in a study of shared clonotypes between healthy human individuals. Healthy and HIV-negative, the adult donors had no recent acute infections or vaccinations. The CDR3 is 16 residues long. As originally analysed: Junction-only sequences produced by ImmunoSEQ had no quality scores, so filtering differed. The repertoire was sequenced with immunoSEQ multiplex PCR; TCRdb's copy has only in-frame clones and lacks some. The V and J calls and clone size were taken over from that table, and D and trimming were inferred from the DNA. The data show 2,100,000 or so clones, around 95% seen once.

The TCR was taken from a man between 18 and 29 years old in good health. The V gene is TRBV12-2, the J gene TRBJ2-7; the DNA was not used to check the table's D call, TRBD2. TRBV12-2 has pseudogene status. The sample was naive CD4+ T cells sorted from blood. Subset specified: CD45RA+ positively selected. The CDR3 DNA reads TGTGCAAGTCGCTTAGAGGCTAGCGGAGGGGATTACGAGCAGTACTTC. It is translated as CASRLEASGGDYEQYF.